This is a list of T cell receptor beta chains from one sample in a study of identical twins. Each CDR3 protein is one row after TCRdb ran MiXCR on the 5' RACE reads. The sample carries hundreds of thousands of distinct CDR3 sequences, 5.5% to 7.5% recorded once. Sample: naive T cells sorted from blood. Receptors were obtained from a young man in good health. Both conserved end residues are part of each CDR3. D genes are given only for firm matches. Size is omitted from some rows. Given values are once, few, many or a class for expanded clones.

>many|TRBV28|TRBD2|TRBJ2-1
CASSPEGLAGYNEQFF
TGTGCCAGCAGCCCCGAAGGACTAGCGGGTTACAATGAGCAGTTCTTC
>few|TRBV6-1|TRBD1|TRBJ2-1
CASSRITGGREQFF
TGTGCCAGCAGTCGTATCACAGGGGGTCGGGAGCAGTTCTTC
>-|TRBV29-1|TRBD1|TRBJ1-2
CSVEDRGGGVINYGYTF
TGCAGCGTTGAAGATCGTGGAGGGGGCGTCATTAACTATGGCTACACCTTC
>few|TRBV23-1|-|TRBJ2-3
CASSHPWGKGITDTQYF
TGCGCCAGCAGTCACCCTTGGGGGAAAGGAATCACAGATACGCAGTATTTT
>many|TRBV5-5|-|TRBJ2-7
CASSFHPATSYEQYF
TGTGCCAGCAGCTTTCACCCAGCGACCTCCTACGAGCAGTACTTC
>few|TRBV6-5|-|TRBJ2-1
CASSFTPGVGEQFF
TGTGCCAGCAGTTTTACCCCCGGGGTAGGTGAGCAGTTCTTC
>many|TRBV28|TRBD2|TRBJ2-5
CASSFITGLALETQYF
TGTGCCAGCAGTTTCATCACGGGACTAGCGCTGGAGACCCAGTACTTC
>many|TRBV7-3|-|TRBJ2-1
CASSLTQRTEQFF
TGTGCCAGCAGCTTAACGCAGAGAACCGAGCAGTTCTTC
>many|TRBV7-9|TRBD2|TRBJ2-3
CASSTLAGSTDTQYF
TGTGCCAGCAGCACACTAGCGGGAAGCACAGATACGCAGTATTTT
>few|TRBV12-5|-|TRBJ2-1
CASGFGQSSYNEQFF
TGTGCTAGTGGGTTCGGACAGAGCTCCTACAATGAGCAGTTCTTC
>many|TRBV11-1|TRBD2|TRBJ2-5
CASSPLGLAGDSFFETQYF
TGTGCCAGCAGCCCGCTCGGACTAGCGGGAGACTCCTTTTTCGAGACCCAGTACTTC
>many|TRBV5-1|-|TRBJ2-5
CASSSRGGPETQYF
TGCGCCAGCAGCTCTCGGGGCGGGCCCGAGACCCAGTACTTC
>-|TRBV12-3/TRBV12-4|-|TRBJ1-5
CASTSTDRFNQPQHF
TGTGCCAGCACCTCAACGGACAGATTCAATCAGCCCCAGCATTTT
>few|TRBV29-1|-|TRBJ2-3
CSVEVLGLGSADTQYF
TGCAGCGTTGAAGTCTTGGGGTTGGGTTCGGCAGATACGCAGTATTTT
>many|TRBV6-5|-|TRBJ1-1
CASRNGQQVAFF
TGTGCCAGCAGAAATGGGCAGCAGGTAGCTTTCTTT
>many|TRBV6-1|-|TRBJ2-7
CASSKREFSYEQYF
TGTGCCAGCAGTAAAAGAGAATTCTCCTACGAGCAGTACTTC
>many|TRBV12-3/TRBV12-4|TRBD1|TRBJ2-2
CASSNPGEGALSGELFF
TGTGCCAGCAGTAACCCGGGCGAGGGGGCATTGTCCGGGGAGCTGTTTTTT
>many|TRBV5-1|-|TRBJ1-1
CASSPLGETEAFF
TGCGCCAGCAGCCCCCTCGGGGAAACTGAAGCTTTCTTT
>-|TRBV5-4|TRBD2|TRBJ2-3
CASTVWAGVTDTQYF
TGTGCCAGCACGGTGTGGGCGGGAGTCACAGATACGCAGTATTTT
>few|TRBV19|-|TRBJ2-1
CASSRGTVLAYNEQFF
TGTGCCAGTAGCCGCGGAACAGTTCTAGCCTACAATGAGCAGTTCTTC
>many|TRBV5-1|-|TRBJ1-1
CASSFGPGRTEAFF
TGCGCCAGCAGCTTTGGCCCGGGGCGTACTGAAGCTTTCTTT
>-|TRBV7-3|-|TRBJ1-1
CASSLAAGTSEAFF
TGTGCCAGCAGCTTAGCTGCAGGGACCTCTGAAGCTTTCTTT
>-|TRBV4-2|TRBD1|TRBJ2-7
CASSQWGATGGEYF
TGTGCCAGCAGCCAATGGGGGGCGACAGGGGGCGAGTACTTC
>few|TRBV20-1|-|TRBJ2-5
CSALAGRGETQYF
TGCAGTGCCCTGGCGGGCAGGGGAGAGACCCAGTACTTC
>many|TRBV14|TRBD1|TRBJ2-4
CASRTRGPKNIQYF
TGTGCCAGCCGTACCAGGGGGCCCAAAAACATTCAGTACTTC
>many|TRBV7-9|-|TRBJ1-1
CASTPQGTEAFF
TGTGCCAGCACCCCCCAGGGGACTGAAGCTTTCTTT
>many|TRBV12-3/TRBV12-4|TRBD2|TRBJ2-1
CASATGTMINEQFF
TGTGCCAGCGCCACCGGGACTATGATCAATGAGCAGTTCTTC
>many|TRBV6-1|-|TRBJ1-3
CASSAGSALGNTIYF
TGTGCCAGCAGTGCCGGATCGGCGCTTGGAAACACCATATATTTT
>many|TRBV29-1|-|TRBJ2-7
CSARTGTVSYEQYF
TGCAGCGCACGAACCGGGACGGTATCCTACGAGCAGTACTTC
>many|TRBV7-9|-|TRBJ2-3
CASSRGRTDTQYF
TGTGCCAGCAGCCGCGGACGCACAGATACGCAGTATTTT
>-|TRBV12-3/TRBV12-4|TRBD1|TRBJ2-1
CASSFRGQYNEQFF
TGTGCCAGCAGTTTTAGGGGACAGTACAATGAGCAGTTCTTC
>-|TRBV7-9|TRBD1|TRBJ1-1
CASSLQGEVTEAFF
TGTGCCAGCAGCTTACAGGGGGAAGTTACTGAAGCTTTCTTT